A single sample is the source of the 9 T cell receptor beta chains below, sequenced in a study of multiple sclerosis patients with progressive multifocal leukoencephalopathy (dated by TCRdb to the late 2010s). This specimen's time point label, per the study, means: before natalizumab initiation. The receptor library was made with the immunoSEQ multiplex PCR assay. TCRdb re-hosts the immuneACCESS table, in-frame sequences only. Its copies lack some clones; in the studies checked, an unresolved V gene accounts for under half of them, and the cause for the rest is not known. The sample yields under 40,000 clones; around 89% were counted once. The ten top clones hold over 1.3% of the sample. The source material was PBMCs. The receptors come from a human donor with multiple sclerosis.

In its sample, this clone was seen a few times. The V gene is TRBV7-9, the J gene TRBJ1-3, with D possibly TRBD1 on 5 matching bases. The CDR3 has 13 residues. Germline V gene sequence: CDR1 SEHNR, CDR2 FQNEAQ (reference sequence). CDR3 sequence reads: CAGGRRSGNTIYF. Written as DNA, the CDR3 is TGTGCGGGGGGTCGGCGCTCTGGAAACACCATATATTTT.

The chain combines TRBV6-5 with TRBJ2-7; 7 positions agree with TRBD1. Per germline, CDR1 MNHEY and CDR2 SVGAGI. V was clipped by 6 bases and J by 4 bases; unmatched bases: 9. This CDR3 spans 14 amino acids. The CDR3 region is CASSSRTGYYEQYF. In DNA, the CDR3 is TGTGCCAGCAGCTCCCGGACAGGATATTACGAGCAGTACTTC.

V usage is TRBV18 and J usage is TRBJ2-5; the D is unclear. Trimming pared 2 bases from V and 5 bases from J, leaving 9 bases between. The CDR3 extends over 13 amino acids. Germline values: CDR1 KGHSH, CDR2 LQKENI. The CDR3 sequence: CASSPKEPETQYF. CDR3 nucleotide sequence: TGTGCCAGCTCACCAAAAGAACCCGAGACCCAGTACTTC.

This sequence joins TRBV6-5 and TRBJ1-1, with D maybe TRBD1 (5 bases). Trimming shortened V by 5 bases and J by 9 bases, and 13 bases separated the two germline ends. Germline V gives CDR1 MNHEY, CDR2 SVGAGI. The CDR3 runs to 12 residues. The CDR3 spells CASSPRTGQAFF. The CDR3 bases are TGTGCCAGCAGTCCTCGGACGGGACAAGCTTTCTTT.

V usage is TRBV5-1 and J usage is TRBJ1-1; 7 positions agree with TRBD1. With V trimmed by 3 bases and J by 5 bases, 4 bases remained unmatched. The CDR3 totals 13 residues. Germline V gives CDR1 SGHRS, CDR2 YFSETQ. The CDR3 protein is CASSSHRGTEAFF. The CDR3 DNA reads TGCGCCAGCAGCTCTCACAGGGGAACTGAAGCTTTCTTT.

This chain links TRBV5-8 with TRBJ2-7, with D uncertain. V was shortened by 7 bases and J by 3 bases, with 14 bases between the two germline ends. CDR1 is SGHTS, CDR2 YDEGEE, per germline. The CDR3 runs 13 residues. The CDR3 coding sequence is TGTGCCAGCTCCCGTGGGAACCTCTACGAGCAGTACTTC. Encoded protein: CASSRGNLYEQYF. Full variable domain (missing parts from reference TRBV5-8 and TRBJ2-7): EAGVTQSPTHLIKTRGQQATLRCSPISGHTSVYWYQQALGLGLQFLLWYDEGEERNRGNFPPRFSGRQFPNYSSELNVNALELEDSALYLCASSRGNLYEQYFGPGTRLTVT.

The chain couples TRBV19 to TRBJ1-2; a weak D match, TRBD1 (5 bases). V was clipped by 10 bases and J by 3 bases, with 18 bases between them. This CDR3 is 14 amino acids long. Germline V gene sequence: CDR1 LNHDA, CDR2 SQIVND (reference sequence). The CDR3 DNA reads TGTGCCACTGCGATCCAGGGCTGGGACTATGGCTACACCTTC. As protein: CATAIQGWDYGYTF.

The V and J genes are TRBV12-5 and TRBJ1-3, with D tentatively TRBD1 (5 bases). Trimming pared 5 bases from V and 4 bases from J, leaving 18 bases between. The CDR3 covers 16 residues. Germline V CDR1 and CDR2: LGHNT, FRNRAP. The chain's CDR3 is CASGISGGSQGNTIYF. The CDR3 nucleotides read TGTGCTAGTGGTATCTCGGGGGGGTCGCAAGGAAACACCATATATTTT. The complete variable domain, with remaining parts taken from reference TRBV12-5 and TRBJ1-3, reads DARVTQTPRHKVTEMGQEVTMRCQPILGHNTVFWYRQTMMQGLELLAYFRNRAPLDDSGMPKDRFSAEMPDATLATLKIQPSEPRDSAVYFCASGISGGSQGNTIYFGEGSWLTVV.

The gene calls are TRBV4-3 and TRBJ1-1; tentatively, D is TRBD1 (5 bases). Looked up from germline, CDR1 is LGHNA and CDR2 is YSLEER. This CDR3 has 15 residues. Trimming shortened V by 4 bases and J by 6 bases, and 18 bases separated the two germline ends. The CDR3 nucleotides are TGCGCCAGCAGCCGCCGACAGACTCCGACCTCTGAAGCTTTCTTT. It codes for CASSRRQTPTSEAFF.